This T cell receptor (beta chain) was captured by sequencing in a study of cytomegalovirus exposure and HLA in healthy donors. Study-wide context: Among several hundred genotyped donors, roughly 80% fell in the Caucasian-associated ancestry cluster.

The table lists this clone with a few counts. As yet, its antigen is unknown. Germline V gene lookup returns CDR1 LNHDA and CDR2 SQIVND (reference sequence). The ends lost 7 bases at V and 4 bases at J; junction bases unmatched: 6. The CDR3 is 14 amino acids. 60 Vbeta and 13 Jbeta primers were used in PCR. Measured with immunoSEQ multiplex PCR; TCRdb has only the in-frame clones, and not every one. This sample has approximately 190,000 clones, with roughly 84% found just once. When sampled, the donors appeared nominally healthy, though they likely had unrecorded immune exposures. Notes on the study in general: Immune exposure was documented only through CMV serostatus.

The genes are TRBV19 and TRBJ2-1; 8 nucleotides match TRBD2. Sequenced sample: PBMCs. The clonotype comes from a woman between 50 and 59 years old in good health and CMV-seropositive. The CDR3 DNA is TGTGCCAGTAAGAGCGGGGGTTCGTACAATGAGCAGTTCTTC. As protein: CASKSGGSYNEQFF.